This T cell receptor beta chain was profiled in a study of T-cell reconstitution after alpha-beta-depleted transplantation in children. Whole-study results and caveats: At day 60, the high TCRbeta diversity found in some patients originated from recipient T cells and thymic progenitors that had survived. Newly made T cells mostly supplied T-cell counts and diversity one year after transplant. Where alpha-beta T cells came from about two months after transplant was reportedly several hundred expanded graft clones.

A TCRbeta library incorporating unique molecular identifiers was prepared. One entry per CDR3 protein results from TCRdb running MiXCR on the PCR reads. The sample lists a few hundred thousand distinct CDR3 sequences, 23% occurring once. As regards this clonotype: The antigen is not known.

Sequenced here: PBMCs, mostly from graft donor cells, sampled 180 days after TCRalphabeta/CD19-depleted stem cell transplant. The receptor was isolated from a male patient younger than 18 who had a stem cell transplant for acute lymphoblastic leukemia, so the T cells may come from the graft donor.

The CDR3 loop is CSAQTGTSGSNEQFF. The CDR3 region has the DNA TGCAGTGCCCAAACTGGGACTAGCGGGAGCAATGAGCAGTTCTTC. The gene calls are TRBV20-1 and TRBJ2-1; 14 nucleotides line up with TRBD2. The CDR3 runs to 15 residues. Germline V gene lookup returns CDR1 DFQATT and CDR2 SNEGSKA (reference sequence). V trimming: 6 bases; J trimming: 6 bases; junction bases outside the gene matches: 7.